Following are 24 T cell receptor beta chains from one sample sequenced in a study of blood T cell repertoires in COVID-19. Here immunoSEQ multiplex PCR was the method, and the copy in TCRdb shows in-frame clones only, minus some. The table lists under 250,000 clones, 89% of them singletons. Specimen: peripheral blood. The receptors derive from a man between 60 and 75 years old who had recovered from COVID-19.

The V and J genes are TRBV7-2 and TRBJ1-4, with 8 bases aligning to TRBD1. Trimming took 5 bases from V and 8 from J; bases not matched to a gene: 10. This CDR3 comprises 15 residues. Germline CDR1 is SGHTA and CDR2 is FQGNSA. CDR3 in DNA: TGTGCCAGCAGCCCCCAGACAGGGGCTGGCGAAAAACTGTTTTTT. Translating gives CASSPQTGAGEKLFF.

As to this clone: A junction end diverges from the germline sequence, so it may reflect a read error. The genes are TRBV30 and TRBJ1-1, with unresolved D. Germline V gene lookup returns CDR1 GTSNPN and CDR2 SVGIG (reference sequence). The CDR3 runs 11 residues. The CDR3 protein is CAWSPNNEAFF. The CDR3 nucleotides are TGTGCCTGGAGTCCGAACAATGAAGCTTTCTTT.

J is TRBJ2-7 and V is TRBV4-3; TRBD2 aligns across 7 bases. J was trimmed by 7 bases and V by 2 bases; bases with no gene match: 8. The CDR3 extends over 14 amino acids. Germline CDR1 LGHNA, CDR2 YSLEER. The CDR3 protein is CASSQRGGSGEQYF. CDR3 DNA: TGCGCCAGCAGCCAACGTGGCGGGAGTGGTGAGCAGTACTTC.

V usage is TRBV5-1 and J usage is TRBJ2-5; 8 positions match TRBD2. Germline V gene lookup returns CDR1 SGHRS and CDR2 YFSETQ. V lost 4 bases to trimming and J lost 4 bases; unmatched junction nucleotides: 21. The CDR3 is made up of 19 amino acids. The CDR3 here is CASSTTTFPGGPERETQYF. CDR3 DNA sequence: TGCGCCAGCAGCACAACAACTTTCCCGGGAGGGCCGGAGAGAGAGACCCAGTACTTC.

V is TRBV25-1 and J is TRBJ2-1, with 10 positions matching TRBD1. The CDR3 has 14 amino acids. Trimming took 7 bases from V and 9 from J; bases not matched to a gene: 9. The V gene's germline CDR1 is MGHDK and CDR2 SYGVNS. The chain's CDR3 is CASTGQGVAVEQFF. In DNA, the CDR3 is TGTGCCAGCACCGGACAGGGGGTAGCGGTTGAGCAGTTCTTC.

The J gene is TRBJ1-1, the V gene TRBV19; the D is unclear. Germline V gives CDR1 LNHDA, CDR2 SQIVND (reference sequence). There are 14 residues in the CDR3. The V end lost 9 bases, the J end lost 1 base, and 15 bases lay between the germline ends. CDR3: CASKVWAPNTEAFF. The CDR3 DNA follows: TGTGCCAGCAAGGTGTGGGCCCCGAACACTGAAGCTTTCTTT.

The chain carries TRBV5-1 and TRBJ2-1, with no clear D. The CDR3 contains 16 residues. Looked up from germline, CDR1 is SGHRS and CDR2 is YFSETQ. Trimming pared 0 bases from V and 0 bases from J, leaving 10 bases between. CDR3 bases: TGCGCCAGCAGCTTGGCCCCTATAATCTCCTACAATGAGCAGTTCTTC. Protein sequence: CASSLAPIISYNEQFF.

The chain joins TRBV11-2 to TRBJ2-5; D call uncertain. Germline lookup yields CDR1 SGHAT and CDR2 FQNNGV. This CDR3 spans 14 amino acids. V dropped 5 bases and J dropped 4 bases, with 14 bases sitting between them. The DNA of the CDR3 is TGTGCCAGCAGCCGAGAGGCGTGGGTAGAGACCCAGTACTTC. This translates into CASSREAWVETQYF.

CDR3 nucleotides: TGTGCCAGCAGCCTGGCGCTAGCGGGGAGCACAGATACGCAGTATTTT. This sequence encodes CASSLALAGSTDTQYF. The rearrangement uses TRBV5-4 and TRBJ2-3; 9 bases line up with TRBD2. V gave up 4 bases and J gave up 0 bases; unmatched junction bases: 6. The CDR3 length is 16 residues. Germline CDR1 SGHNT, CDR2 YYREEE (reference sequence).

The V call is TRBV5-6, the J call TRBJ2-7, with D tentatively TRBD2 (6 bases). The CDR3 totals 15 residues. Germline V gene sequence: CDR1 SGHDT, CDR2 YYEEEE. Trimming shortened V by 1 base and J by 4 bases, and 15 bases separated the two germline ends. CDR3 loop: CASSLWGVPTYEQYF. CDR3 coding DNA: TGTGCCAGCAGCTTGTGGGGGGTTCCGACTTACGAGCAGTACTTC.

This clone was found once. The gene calls are TRBV15 and TRBJ2-7; 9 bases agree with TRBD1. CDR1 and CDR2 (germline): LNHNV, YYDKDF (reference sequence). The CDR3 covers 12 residues. Losses at the gene ends were 8 bases for V and 9 bases for J; bases not matched to a gene: 8. CDR3 bases: TGTGCCACCGGACAGGGGTATAGAGGGCAGTACTTC. Protein: CATGQGYRGQYF.

This sequence joins TRBV2 and TRBJ1-5; 7 positions agree with TRBD1. Germline V gene lookup returns CDR1 SNHLY and CDR2 FYNNEI. Trimming at V came to 5 bases and at J to 7 bases, leaving 5 bases not matched to a gene. The CDR3 length is 13 residues. The CDR3 loop is CASSRQGVQPQHF. As DNA, the CDR3 is TGTGCCAGCAGTAGACAGGGCGTCCAGCCCCAGCATTTT.

The chain couples TRBV12-5 to TRBJ2-1; D gene ambiguous. The CDR3 loop spans 12 amino acids. CDR1 LGHNT and CDR2 FRNRAP come from the germline V gene. V was shortened by 2 bases and J by 8 bases, with 7 bases between the two germline ends. CDR3 sequence (DNA): TGTGCTAGTGGTTTGCGGGTTTATGAGCAGTTCTTC. This encodes CASGLRVYEQFF. Combining the CDR3 with reference TRBV12-5 and TRBJ2-1 gives the whole variable domain DARVTQTPRHKVTEMGQEVTMRCQPILGHNTVFWYRQTMMQGLELLAYFRNRAPLDDSGMPKDRFSAEMPDATLATLKIQPSEPRDSAVYFCASGLRVYEQFFGPGTRLTVL.

The rearrangement links TRBV6-5 to TRBJ1-1, with 8 bases lining up with TRBD1. CDR3 length: 15 amino acids. The V gene's germline CDR1 is MNHEY and CDR2 SVGAGI. Losses at the gene ends were 4 bases for V and 0 bases for J; bases not matched to a gene: 4. The CDR3: CASSWDRKMNTEAFF. Written as DNA, the CDR3 is TGTGCCAGCAGTTGGGACAGGAAAATGAACACTGAAGCTTTCTTT.

V and J are TRBV7-9 and TRBJ1-1; 10 bases map to TRBD1. There are 16 residues in the CDR3. Trimming removed 5 bases from V and 0 bases from J; junction bases left unmatched: 6. Germline V CDR1 and CDR2: SEHNR, FQNEAQ (reference sequence). The chain's CDR3 is CASSPGTGALNTEAFF. CDR3 nucleotides: TGTGCCAGCAGCCCAGGGACAGGGGCTTTGAACACTGAAGCTTTCTTT. Variable domain in full (rest from reference TRBV7-9 and TRBJ1-1): DTGVSQNPRHKITKRGQNVTFRCDPISEHNRLYWYRQTLGQGPEFLTYFQNEAQLEKSRLLSDRFSAERPKGSFSTLEIQRTEQGDSAMYLCASSPGTGALNTEAFFGQGTRLTVV.

The chain has TRBV27 and TRBJ1-1, with D possibly TRBD1 on 5 matching bases. Deletions cut 6 bases from V and 0 bases from J, with 17 bases between. The CDR3 totals 16 residues. The germline CDR1 and CDR2 sequences are MNHEY and SMNVEV (reference sequence). The CDR3 protein is CASSLEEGLVNTEAFF. The CDR3 coding sequence is TGTGCCAGCAGCTTAGAGGAGGGGCTGGTGAACACTGAAGCTTTCTTT.

The sample holds one count of this clone. J is TRBJ1-2 and V is TRBV9, with D perhaps matching TRBD1 (6 bases). CDR3 length: 14 residues. Germline lookup yields CDR1 SGDLS and CDR2 YYNGEE. Trimming cost V 2 bases and J 7 bases, with 15 bases left between them. The CDR3 DNA follows: TGTGCCAGCAGCGTCGACCTTCACAGGGCTGGCTACACCTTC. Translating it yields CASSVDLHRAGYTF.

V usage is TRBV3-1 (or the pseudogene TRBV3-2) and J usage is TRBJ2-5, with 9 bases aligning to TRBD2. Per the germline V gene, CDR1 is LGHDT and CDR2 is YNNKEL (reference sequence). The CDR3 totals 14 residues. J lost 5 bases, V lost 4 bases, and 5 bases had no gene match. The CDR3 region is CASSLAGVWETQYF. The CDR3 DNA reads TGTGCCAGCAGCCTAGCGGGGGTTTGGGAGACCCAGTACTTC.

V is TRBV5-1 and J is TRBJ1-5; D is perhaps TRBD1 (6 bases). Germline assignment: CDR1 SGHRS and CDR2 YFSETQ. Trimming removed 1 base at V and 4 bases at J, with 12 bases between. CDR3 length: 15 amino acids. The CDR3 sequence is CASSLLGAVNQPQHF. The CDR3 nucleotides are TGCGCCAGCAGCTTGCTGGGGGCGGTGAATCAGCCCCAGCATTTT.

This clone was picked up one time. The DNA for the CDR3 is TGTGCCAGCAGCCTCAGGGTAGCGGGATTCGGGGAGCTGTTTTTT. Translating gives CASSLRVAGFGELFF. The chain combines TRBV7-6 with TRBJ2-2, with TRBD2 matching over 8 bases. The CDR3 is made up of 15 amino acids. V gave up 5 bases and J gave up 7 bases; unmatched junction bases: 9. Germline CDR1 reads SGHVS; CDR2 reads FNYEAQ.

The J gene is TRBJ2-3, the V gene TRBV10-3, with 13 positions matching TRBD2. CDR3 length: 16 residues. J was trimmed by 5 bases and V by 5 bases; bases with no gene match: 7. CDR1 and CDR2 (germline): ENHRY, SYGVKD. CDR3 in amino acids: CAISRTSGGEGDTQYF. CDR3 DNA: TGTGCCATCAGTAGGACTAGCGGGGGAGAAGGAGATACGCAGTATTTT.

This clone was seen just once. This chain links TRBV9 with TRBJ2-7; D is possibly TRBD2 (7 bases). CDR3 size: 15 residues. The germline V and J ends were trimmed by 5 bases and 1 base, with 16 bases remaining between them. From germline, CDR1 is SGDLS and CDR2 YYNGEE. The CDR3 region has the DNA TGTGCCAGCAGTACCAAGGGGGGGTTATCCTACGAGCAGTACTTC. Its translation is CASSTKGGLSYEQYF.

In DNA, the CDR3 is TGCGCCAGCAGCGCCGTTGGGGGCGGGAATCAGCCCCAGCATTTT. The encoded protein is CASSAVGGGNQPQHF. The genes are TRBV5-1 and TRBJ1-5, with D possibly matching TRBD1 (6 bases). The CDR3 runs 15 residues. Germline V gives CDR1 SGHRS, CDR2 YFSETQ. Trimming shortened V by 4 bases and J by 4 bases, and 15 bases separated the two germline ends.

V gene TRBV2 combines with J gene TRBJ2-5, with 10 bases aligning to TRBD2. CDR3 size: 17 residues. V shed 3 bases and J 5 bases; nucleotides not matched to a gene: 12. The germline V gene encodes CDR1 SNHLY and CDR2 FYNNEI. CDR3 DNA sequence: TGTGCCAGCAGTGAGGGGGCTAGCGGGGGTCATAGGGAGACCCAGTACTTC. It yields the protein CASSEGASGGHRETQYF.